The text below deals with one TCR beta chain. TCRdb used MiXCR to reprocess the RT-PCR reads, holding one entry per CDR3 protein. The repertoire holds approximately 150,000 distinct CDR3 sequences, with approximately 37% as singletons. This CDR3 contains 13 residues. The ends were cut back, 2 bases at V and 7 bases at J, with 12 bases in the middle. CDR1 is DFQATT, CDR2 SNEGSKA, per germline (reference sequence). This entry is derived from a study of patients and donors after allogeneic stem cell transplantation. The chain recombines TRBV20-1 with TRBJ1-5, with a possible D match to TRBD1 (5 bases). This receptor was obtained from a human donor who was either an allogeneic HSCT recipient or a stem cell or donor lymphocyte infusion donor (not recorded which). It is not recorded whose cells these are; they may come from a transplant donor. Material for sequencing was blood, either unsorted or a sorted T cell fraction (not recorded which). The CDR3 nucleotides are TGCAGTGCTAGAACCGGGGCGGAGCAGCCCCAGCATTTT. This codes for CSARTGAEQPQHF.